The T cell receptor beta chain under discussion was sequenced for a study of identical twins. TCRdb analysed the 5' RACE reads with MiXCR anew, one entry per CDR3 protein. The sample has about 890,000 distinct CDR3 sequences, roughly 12% seen once; the top ten hold about 1.5%. V was trimmed by 6 bases and J by 0 bases, leaving 12 bases between them. The CDR3 length is 14 residues. CDR1 is DFQATT, CDR2 SNEGSKA, per germline (reference sequence). This sample was shared with a second study, whose subject was yellow fever vaccine responses in identical twins.

The chain carries TRBV20-1 and TRBJ2-1; D is ambiguous. The sample consisted of PBMCs. This receptor was taken from a woman aged 18-29 years in good health. The CDR3 region is CSARTLSSYNEQFF. CDR3 in DNA: TGCAGTGCCCGGACCCTCAGCTCCTACAATGAGCAGTTCTTC.